This T cell receptor (beta chain) was recorded in a study of blood T cell repertoires in COVID-19 (TCRdb year 2020). For the study in its entirety: Samples covering the acute and convalescent phases of COVID-19 were provided by collaborators in the United States, Italy and Spain. The samples were drawn from the first 160 participants of the ongoing ImmuneRACE study and from 1,254 subjects provided by 6 global collaborators. Sample metadata almost always included a de-identified subject ID, COVID-19 status, age in years and sex. The repertoires were released in a freely available public database intended as a resource for research on the immune response to SARS-CoV-2. The prospective study material was composed of cDNA or gDNA derived from T cells, B-cell-depleted T cells, or PBMCs. Deeply sampled blood TCRbeta repertoires from subjects exposed to, actively infected with, or recovered from COVID-19 were included in the dataset. Where HLA class I and class II types were available, the types were taken from metadata supplied by the sample provider, not from assay-based typing.

Concerning this clone itself: Its binding antigen is unknown. No base-level quality is on record; no much larger clone is a single base apart.

The study at large found these results: The quantity of clinical and demographic metadata differed by source and by participant and was supplied without curation.

The immunoSEQ Assay, a bias-controlled multiplex PCR, was used to amplify TCRbeta CDR3 regions from genomic DNA. As for the authors' bioinformatics: The number of nucleated cells in each sample was estimated by amplification of reference gene primers within the assay. To quantify the absolute abundance of each unique TCRbeta CDR3 rearrangement, sequence reads were collapsed and filtered. For each sample, productive Simpson clonality was calculated by taking the square root of Simpson's diversity index across productive rearrangements. TCRdb took over this immuneACCESS table, retaining in-frame rearrangements with V and J assigned. Such tables are incomplete; in checked studies, under half of the missing clones stem from an unresolved V gene, and the remainder is unexplained. V, J and clone size were drawn from that table, and D and trimming were deduced from the DNA. Here the sample has hundreds of thousands of clones; 75% to 90% occur a single time. The ten largest clonotypes hold 2.2% of the sample.

From the cysteine through the phenylalanine, the CDR3 covers 15 amino acids. Only the CDR3 DNA is retained, 45 bases long and in frame from the first base. The germline V gene encodes CDR1 SGHRS and CDR2 YFSETQ. Compared with germline, V lacks 4 bases and J lacks 0 bases; bases without a gene match: 4. Samples from volunteer blood donors who had recovered from COVID-19 were contributed by a second Seattle source. Collaborating institutions collected whole blood in K2EDTA tubes following their own protocols. Collaborator samples were shipped for TCRbeta analysis as frozen whole blood, isolated PBMCs, or DNA extracted from either sample type.

The sequencing input was peripheral blood. The receptor was derived from a woman aged 50 to 60 who had recovered from COVID-19. The chain is assembled from TRBV5-1 and TRBJ1-2; TRBD1 matches 9 bases in the middle. The encoded CDR3 is CASSTGQGTNYGYTF. DNA sequence: TGCGCCAGCAGCACAGGACAGGGGACTAACTATGGCTACACCTTC.